These 29 T cell receptor beta chains were all obtained from the same sample, sequenced in a study of control samples from healthy donors and cancer patients. Some clones are missing from TCRdb's copy, which holds only in-frame ones; the method was immunoSEQ multiplex PCR. This table has around 76,000 clones, around nine tenths appearing once. The sample consisted of PBMCs. These receptors all stem from a woman aged 45-65 years with colorectal cancer.

The chain is built from TRBV15 and TRBJ2-3; D unresolved. Trimming left V 0 bases short and J 6 bases short, with 7 bases between. This CDR3 has 13 residues. Germline loops: CDR1 LNHNV, CDR2 YYDKDF (reference sequence). The CDR3 region is CATSRDRRDTQYF. The CDR3 DNA reads as TGTGCCACCAGCAGAGATCGTAGGGATACGCAGTATTTT. Using reference TRBV15 and TRBJ2-3 for the parts outside the CDR3, the full variable domain is DAMVIQNPRYQVTQFGKPVTLSCSQTLNHNVMYWYQQKSSQAPKLLFHYYDKDFNNEADTPDNFQSRRPNTSFCFLDIRSPGLGDTAMYLCATSRDRRDTQYFGPGTRLTVL.

The V gene is TRBV3-1 (or the pseudogene TRBV3-2), the J gene TRBJ2-5; possible D gene TRBD1, 6 bases. The CDR3 is 14 amino acids. V gave up 3 bases and J gave up 4 bases, with 12 bases separating them. The germline V gene has CDR1 LGHDT and CDR2 YNNKEL (reference sequence). Written as DNA, the CDR3 is TGTGCCAGCAGCCAGGGGGCTAGGGTAGAGACCCAGTACTTC. Its translation is CASSQGARVETQYF.

This rearrangement joins TRBV11-1 to TRBJ2-5; TRBD2 aligns across 8 bases. The CDR3 contains 16 residues. In germline, CDR1 is SGHAT, CDR2 FQDESV (reference sequence). With V trimmed by 1 base and J by 2 bases, 6 bases remained unmatched. This CDR3 reads CASSLGVRGEQETQYF. DNA of the CDR3: TGTGCCAGCAGCTTAGGGGTGCGGGGGGAACAAGAGACCCAGTACTTC.

The rearrangement uses TRBV7-2 and TRBJ2-1; TRBD2 aligns across 14 bases. Germline lookup yields CDR1 SGHTA and CDR2 FQGNSA. The trim removed 5 bases at V and 10 bases at J, leaving 7 bases unmatched. CDR3 length: 15 residues. Here the CDR3 reads CASSRGLAGAWEQFF. Written as DNA, the CDR3 is TGTGCCAGCAGCAGGGGACTAGCGGGGGCGTGGGAGCAGTTCTTC. The whole variable domain, filled in from reference TRBV7-2 and TRBJ2-1, reads GAGVSQSPSNKVTEKGKDVELRCDPISGHTALYWYRQSLGQGLEFLIYFQGNSAPDKSGLPSDRFSAERTGGSVSTLTIQRTQQEDSAVYLCASSRGLAGAWEQFFGPGTRLTVL.

The CDR3 loop reads CASRSGSLVGDTQYF. The CDR3 bases are TGTGCCAGTAGAAGCGGGAGCTTAGTGGGAGATACGCAGTATTTT. The chain links TRBV19 to TRBJ2-3; 8 bases fit TRBD2. CDR1 is LNHDA and CDR2 is SQIVND in the germline V gene (reference sequence). The CDR3 is made up of 15 amino acids. With V trimmed by 6 bases and J by 5 bases, 10 bases remained unmatched.

The rearrangement links TRBV18 to TRBJ1-3; 7 bases match TRBD1. The CDR3 covers 15 residues. Germline V CDR1 and CDR2: KGHSH, LQKENI. V lost 5 bases and J lost 2; bases outside the gene matches: 6. The CDR3 nucleotides are TGTGCCAGCTCAAAGGGACAGTCCACTGGAAACACCATATATTTT. It codes for CASSKGQSTGNTIYF. The full variable domain, completed using reference TRBV18 and TRBJ1-3, is NAGVMQNPRHLVRRRGQEARLRCSPMKGHSHVYWYRQLPEEGLKFMVYLQKENIIDESGMPKERFSAEFPKEGPSILRIQQVVRGDSAAYFCASSKGQSTGNTIYFGEGSWLTVV.

The gene calls are TRBV4-3 and TRBJ2-5, with D uncertain. CDR3 size: 15 residues. The germline V gene encodes CDR1 LGHNA and CDR2 YSLEER. V lost 0 bases to trimming and J lost 2 bases, with 10 bases between them. CDR3 in amino acids: CASSQEWIPQETQYF. For the CDR3, the DNA is TGCGCCAGCAGCCAAGAGTGGATACCACAAGAGACCCAGTACTTC.

The CDR3 sequence is CASREEGVSEKLFF. CDR3 nucleotide sequence: TGCGCCAGCAGGGAGGAGGGGGTTTCTGAAAAACTGTTTTTT. The chain is built from TRBV10-2 and TRBJ1-4; possible D gene TRBD1, 6 bases. V lost 6 bases to trimming and J lost 7 bases, with 15 bases between them. CDR3 length: 14 residues. From germline, CDR1 is WSHSY and CDR2 SAAADI.

The chain joins TRBV19 to TRBJ2-5; D may be TRBD1 (5 bases). With 3 bases removed from V and 4 bases from J, the gap between germline ends came to 15 bases. The CDR3 runs to 15 residues. Germline CDR1 reads LNHDA; CDR2 reads SQIVND (reference sequence). The CDR3 loop is CASSIRRRVGETQYF. The CDR3 DNA is TGTGCCAGTAGTATTCGTCGCAGGGTTGGAGAGACCCAGTACTTC.

This clone was found once. The chain couples TRBV10-3 to TRBJ2-2; 8 bases agree with TRBD1. Germline CDR1 is ENHRY and CDR2 is SYGVKD. The CDR3 is made up of 14 amino acids. With 6 bases clipped from V and 1 base from J, the junction kept 1 base outside the gene matches. CDR3 loop: CAIRGTGNTGELFF. CDR3 coding DNA: TGTGCCATCAGAGGGACAGGGAACACCGGGGAGCTGTTTTTT.

This chain uses TRBV30 with TRBJ1-3; 7 bases line up with TRBD1. Unmatched junction bases numbered 7, after V lost 2 bases and J lost 0 bases. CDR3 size: 16 residues. Germline assignment: CDR1 GTSNPN and CDR2 SVGIG (reference sequence). CDR3: CAWSRTGLFSGNTIYF. The CDR3 DNA follows: TGTGCCTGGAGTCGGACAGGACTTTTCTCTGGAAACACCATATATTTT. The entire variable domain, with the rest obtained from reference TRBV30 and TRBJ1-3, is as follows: SQTIHQWPATLVQPVGSPLSLECTVEGTSNPNLYWYRQAAGRGLQLLFYSVGIGQISSEVPQNLSASRPQDRQFILSSKKLLLSDSGFYLCAWSRTGLFSGNTIYFGEGSWLTVV.

The rearrangement joins TRBV20-1 to TRBJ2-4; D is perhaps TRBD1 (6 bases). This CDR3 region has 12 residues. Germline V gene data show CDR1 as DFQATT and CDR2 as SNEGSKA (reference sequence). V lost 3 bases, J lost 7 bases, and 10 bases lay in between. The CDR3 loop reads CSASITGNIQYF. Here the CDR3 DNA reads TGCAGTGCTAGTATCACAGGGAACATTCAGTACTTC.

V gene TRBV7-2 combines with J gene TRBJ1-2; 10 bases match TRBD1. The CDR3 runs 14 residues. From germline, CDR1 is SGHTA and CDR2 FQGNSA. The trim removed 5 bases at V and 5 bases at J, leaving 5 bases unmatched. The CDR3 here is CASSRTGGGYGYTF. For the CDR3, the DNA is TGTGCCAGCAGCCGGACAGGGGGTGGTTATGGCTACACCTTC.

The rearrangement uses TRBV4-1 and TRBJ1-6; no definite D call. The V gene's germline CDR1 is MGHRA and CDR2 YSYEKL. The CDR3 runs 16 residues. Trimming removed 4 bases at V and 0 bases at J, with 10 bases between. The CDR3 spells CASSLETSSYNSPLHF. CDR3 DNA: TGCGCCAGCAGCCTTGAGACGAGCTCCTATAATTCACCCCTCCACTTT.

V gene TRBV19 combines with J gene TRBJ2-1, with 8 bases aligning to TRBD2. The V segment lost 4 bases and the J segment 8 bases; nucleotides outside the gene matches: 7. The CDR3 is 14 residues long. CDR1 LNHDA and CDR2 SQIVND come from the germline V gene (reference sequence). The chain's CDR3 is CASSTPGLVDEQFF. For the CDR3, the DNA is TGTGCCAGTAGTACGCCGGGACTAGTCGATGAGCAGTTCTTC.

V usage is TRBV10-3 and J usage is TRBJ2-5; 7 bases align to TRBD1. Germline CDR1 and CDR2: ENHRY and SYGVKD. The CDR3 is made up of 14 amino acids. The J segment lost 2 bases and the V segment lost 2 bases, leaving 2 bases of the junction unmatched. CDR3: CAISEGQAQETQYF. The CDR3 DNA follows: TGTGCCATCAGTGAGGGACAGGCTCAAGAGACCCAGTACTTC.

J is TRBJ1-4 and V is TRBV6-2 or TRBV6-3, with 11 bases aligning to TRBD1. The CDR3 is 17 amino acids. After removal of 5 bases from V and 6 bases from J, the junction contained 11 bases not matched to a gene. Per germline, CDR1 MNHEY and CDR2 SVGEGT. CDR3 bases: TGTGCCAGCAGTACCGGACAGGGGGCCCTCGGTGATGAAAAACTGTTTTTT. It is translated as CASSTGQGALGDEKLFF.

The rearrangement joins TRBV5-1 to TRBJ1-1; maybe TRBD1 (5 bases). The CDR3 contains 15 residues. V lost 4 bases and J lost 5, with 18 bases in between. From germline, CDR1 is SGHRS and CDR2 YFSETQ. The CDR3 bases are TGCGCCAGCAGCGTAGCCGGGACCGGGGGGACTGAAGCTTTCTTT. Its protein product is CASSVAGTGGTEAFF.

The chain employs TRBV6-2 or TRBV6-3 and TRBJ2-4, with D uncertain. Trimming took off 3 bases at V and 0 bases at J, with 6 bases between the two ends. Germline V CDR1 and CDR2: MNHEY, SVGEGT. The CDR3 totals 14 residues. In DNA form, the CDR3 reads TGTGCCAGCAGTTATTCCCTAGCCAAAAACATTCAGTACTTC. Its translation is CASSYSLAKNIQYF.

The CDR3 DNA follows: TGTGCCAGCAGTTCCCTCGGAGCAGATACGCAGTATTTT. Residues: CASSSLGADTQYF. This chain uses TRBV27 with TRBJ2-3; D not certain. The CDR3 is 13 residues long. The V gene's germline CDR1 is MNHEY and CDR2 SMNVEV (reference sequence). V shed 4 bases and J shed 4 bases, with 9 bases lying between them.

The CDR3 bases are TGTGCCAGCAGCGTAGTGGACAGGGGGCGAGAGACCCAGTACTTC. Translating it yields CASSVVDRGRETQYF. V usage is TRBV9 and J usage is TRBJ2-5, with 11 bases lining up with TRBD1. CDR3 length: 15 residues. V was pared by 0 bases and J by 4 bases, with 2 bases of the junction left unmatched. Germline assignment: CDR1 SGDLS and CDR2 YYNGEE.

The chain has TRBV24-1 and TRBJ1-2; no definite D call. The CDR3 runs to 14 residues. Trimming removed 5 bases from V and 1 base from J, with 10 bases in between. Germline CDR1 KGHDR, CDR2 SFDVKD. The CDR3 coding sequence is TGTGCCACCAGTGGGGCGGCCTTTAACTATGGCTACACCTTC. Its translation: CATSGAAFNYGYTF.

This sequence joins TRBV27 and TRBJ2-1; the D gene is possibly TRBD2 (5 bases). The CDR3 totals 13 residues. Between the trimmed V and J ends, which lost 5 bases and 7 bases, there was a span of 12 bases. Per the germline V gene, CDR1 is MNHEY and CDR2 is SMNVEV (reference sequence). The CDR3 reads CASSPRTQNEQFF. The CDR3, as DNA: TGTGCCAGCAGTCCCAGGACTCAGAATGAGCAGTTCTTC.

CDR3 in DNA: TGTGCCATTACTAAGGGAGGCAATCAGCCCCAGCATTTT. Amino acids: CAITKGGNQPQHF. This chain uses TRBV28 with TRBJ1-5; no definite D call. Germline V gene data show CDR1 as MDHEN and CDR2 as SYDVKM. The CDR3 contains 13 residues. V lost 10 bases and J lost 2, with 12 bases in between. Complete variable domain (other parts from reference TRBV28 and TRBJ1-5): DVKVTQSSRYLVKRTGEKVFLECVQDMDHENMFWYRQDPGLGLRLIYFSYDVKMKEKGDIPEGYSVSREKKERFSLILESASTNQTSMYLCAITKGGNQPQHFGDGTRLSIL.

The chain has TRBV7-6 and TRBJ2-2; D not certain. Trimming pared 3 bases from V and 5 bases from J, leaving 7 bases between. This CDR3 spans 13 amino acids. CDR1 and CDR2 from the germline V gene are SGHVS and FNYEAQ. The CDR3 DNA reads as TGTGCCAGCAGCTTTATGGGAACCGGGGAGCTGTTTTTT. Residues: CASSFMGTGELFF.

This clone has just one count. The CDR3 sequence is CSARSGYGYTF. The CDR3 bases are TGCAGTGCTAGATCAGGGTATGGCTACACCTTC. The V gene is TRBV20-1, the J gene TRBJ1-2, with D tentatively TRBD1 (5 bases). The CDR3 contains 11 residues. CDR1 and CDR2 (germline): DFQATT, SNEGSKA (reference sequence). Trimming removed 2 bases from V and 5 bases from J, with 6 bases in between.

This chain uses TRBV10-2 with TRBJ1-4, with no clear D. The CDR3 contains 15 residues. In germline, CDR1 is WSHSY, CDR2 SAAADI. V lost 0 bases, J lost 0 bases, and 5 bases lay in between. In DNA, the CDR3 is TGCGCCAGCAGTGAGTCGGAGGCAACTAATGAAAAACTGTTTTTT. Translation gives CASSESEATNEKLFF.

The V call is TRBV5-5, the J call TRBJ2-2; 7 bases are shared with TRBD2. Per the germline V gene, CDR1 is SGHKS and CDR2 is YYEKEE (reference sequence). The CDR3 runs 17 residues. The V segment lost 5 bases and the J segment 3 bases; nucleotides outside the gene matches: 13. CDR3 loop: CASSSLPGLEDTGELFF. Here the CDR3 DNA reads TGTGCCAGCAGTAGCCTTCCCGGACTAGAGGACACCGGGGAGCTGTTTTTT. Using reference TRBV5-5 and TRBJ2-2 for the parts outside the CDR3, the full variable domain is DAGVTQSPTHLIKTRGQQVTLRCSPISGHKSVSWYQQVLGQGPQFIFQYYEKEERGRGNFPDRFSARQFPNYSSELNVNALLLGDSALYLCASSSLPGLEDTGELFFGEGSRLTVL.

This chain joins TRBV19 and TRBJ1-2, with 11 bases fitting TRBD1. V shed 1 base, J shed 5 bases, and the junction held 3 bases outside the gene matches. CDR1 is LNHDA, CDR2 SQIVND, per germline (reference sequence). The CDR3 is 15 amino acids. The CDR3 sequence is CASSIGGQGAYGYTF. The CDR3 DNA reads as TGTGCCAGTAGTATAGGAGGACAGGGGGCTTATGGCTACACCTTC.